This TCR beta chain came from a study of cytomegalovirus exposure and HLA in healthy donors. Profiling relied on immunoSEQ multiplex PCR, and the TCRdb table lists in-frame clones only, not all of them. Of over 150,000 clones listed, around 80% were seen once; the top ten hold about an eighth. The CDR3 loop spans 16 amino acids. Germline loops: CDR1 SGHRS, CDR2 YFSETQ. Trimming cost V 2 bases and J 8 bases; bases outside gene matches: 12. The sequencing input was PBMCs. The TCR originated in a woman between 25 and 40 years old in good health and CMV-seropositive. The J gene is TRBJ2-1, the V gene TRBV5-1; 8 nucleotides agree with TRBD1. The CDR3 region has the DNA TGCGCCAGCAGCTTAGTATCTGGACAGGGCGCTGATGAGCAGTTCTTC. This gives the protein CASSLVSGQGADEQFF.